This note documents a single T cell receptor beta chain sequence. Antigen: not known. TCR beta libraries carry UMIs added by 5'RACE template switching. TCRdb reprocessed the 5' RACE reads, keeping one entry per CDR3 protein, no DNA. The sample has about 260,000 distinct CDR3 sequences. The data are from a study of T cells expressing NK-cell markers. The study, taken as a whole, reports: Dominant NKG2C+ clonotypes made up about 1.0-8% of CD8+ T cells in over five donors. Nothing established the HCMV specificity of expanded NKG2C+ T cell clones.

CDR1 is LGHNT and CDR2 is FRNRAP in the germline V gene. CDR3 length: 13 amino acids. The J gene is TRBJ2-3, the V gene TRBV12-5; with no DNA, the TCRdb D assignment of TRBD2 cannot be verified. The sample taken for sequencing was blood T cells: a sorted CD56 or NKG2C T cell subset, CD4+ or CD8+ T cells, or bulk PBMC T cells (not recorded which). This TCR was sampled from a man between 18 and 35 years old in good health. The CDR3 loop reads CASGFKGGDTQYF.